What follows are 5 T cell receptor beta chains derived from one specimen sequenced in a study of blood T cells in healthy people across ages. A second PCR, run for about 7 to 11 cycles, used a sample-barcoded 5' primer plus a J-beta primer mix. TCRdb re-called the 5' RACE reads with MiXCR, one entry per CDR3 protein. The sample records more than 750,000 distinct CDR3 sequences, 25% to 30% being singletons. The sample was also reused in another study, on T cells of mothers and their children.

The sequenced sample consisted of blood. Source of these receptors: a middle-aged woman in good health.

The chain is built from TRBV20-1 and TRBJ1-2; 8 positions agree with TRBD1. The CDR3 sequence is 13 residues long. The junction had 5 bases not matched to a gene; V was cut back by 4 bases and J by 4 bases. Germline CDR1 reads DFQATT; CDR2 reads SNEGSKA (reference sequence). CDR3 DNA: TGCAGTGCTACGGACAGGGCCACCTATGGCTACACCTTC. Its translation: CSATDRATYGYTF.

In regard to this clonotype: Germline and junction disagree at one end, which may indicate a read error. The rearrangement joins TRBV7-8 to TRBJ2-7; D might be TRBD1 (6 bases). The CDR3 runs 15 residues. Per the germline V gene, CDR1 is SGHVS and CDR2 is FQNEAQ. The CDR3 coding sequence is TGTGTCAGCAGCCGTTACAGGGTTTTATCCTACGAGCAGTACTTC. Its protein is CVSSRYRVLSYEQYF. Drawing the rest from reference TRBV7-8 and TRBJ2-7, the complete variable domain is GAGVSQSPRYKVAKRGQDVALRCDPISGHVSLFWYQQALGQGPEFLTYFQNEAQLDKSGLPSDRFFAERPEGSVSTLKIQRTQQEDSAVYLCVSSRYRVLSYEQYFGPGTRLTVT.

Details on this clonotype: This sequence may be a read error, since a much larger clone differs from it by one base. This chain connects TRBV5-1 to TRBJ2-1, with TRBD2 matching over 7 bases. Germline V lookup: CDR1 SGHRS, CDR2 YFSETQ. V shed 10 bases, J shed 1 base, and the junction held 5 bases outside the gene matches. There are 13 residues in the CDR3. The CDR3 spells CAGRTSSYNEQFF. In DNA form, the CDR3 reads TGCGCCGGCCGGACTAGTTCCTACAATGAGCAGTTCTTC. Together with reference TRBV5-1 and TRBJ2-1, the CDR3 gives the full variable domain: KAGVTQTPRYLIKTRGQQVTLSCSPISGHRSVSWYQQTPGQGLQFLFEYFSETQRNKGNFPGRFSGRQFSNSRSEMNVSTLELGDSALYLCAGRTSSYNEQFFGPGTRLTVL.

A few counts support this clonotype. V and J are TRBV7-2 and TRBJ2-5; TRBD2 matches at 12 bases. The ends lost 2 bases at V and 2 bases at J; junction bases unmatched: 6. CDR1 is SGHTA and CDR2 is FQGNSA in the germline V gene. This CDR3 contains 17 residues. DNA for the CDR3: TGTGCCAGCAGCTTAATCCCTAGCGGGGGGGAGCAAGAGACCCAGTACTTC. Its translation: CASSLIPSGGEQETQYF.

The chain carries TRBV7-3 and TRBJ1-2; D is unclear. This CDR3 is 15 amino acids long. The V and J ends lost 1 base and 0 bases respectively, with 9 bases between them. The germline CDR1 and CDR2 sequences are SGHTA and FQGTGA. The CDR3 DNA reads as TGTGCCAGCAGCTTAAATAACGGCCCTAACTATGGCTACACCTTC. Translating gives CASSLNNGPNYGYTF.